This T cell receptor (beta chain) originates from a study of spatial heterogeneity in lung cancer. Trimming took 4 bases from V and 5 from J, leaving 21 bases between them. The CDR3 spans 17 residues. By frequency in the sample, this clonotype is medium-sized. For a library built for alpha chains, this beta chain is a stray read; little rests on its size. The time point here: sample taken at primary tumor resection. No cell sorting; template was whole RNA from tumor, lung tissue or PBMC. The presence of a unique molecular identifier marked each TCR cDNA molecule. TCRdb analysed the 5' RACE reads with MiXCR anew, one entry per CDR3 protein. The table has approximately 2,500 distinct CDR3 sequences, nearly 4.5% seen once.

This chain joins TRBV12-3 or TRBV12-4 and TRBJ2-1, with TRBD2 as a possible D gene (7 bases). The source of this sequence is a female donor with early-stage non-small cell lung cancer. Sequences were derived from normal lung tissue next to the tumor, sampled at surgery. In nucleotides, the CDR3 is TGTGCCAGCAGTTCTGAGCTAGGGGGGGCGAGAAACAATGAGCAGTTCTTC. This translates into CASSSELGGARNNEQFF.